The 12 T cell receptor beta chains presented below share a single source sample, sequenced in a study of blood T cell repertoires in COVID-19 (TCRdb year 2020). Library preparation employed the immunoSEQ multiplex PCR assay. TCRdb re-hosts the immuneACCESS table, in-frame sequences only. Its copies lack some clones; in the studies checked, an unresolved V gene accounts for under half of them, and the cause for the rest is not known. The sample table records about 260,000 clones; 70% to 90% of these occur just once. Together, the top ten hold around 2.5% of the sample. Sequencing used peripheral blood. These receptors came from a woman in her forties or fifties with acute or convalescent COVID-19.

This chain joins TRBV5-1 and TRBJ2-1, with 7 bases identical to TRBD2. The CDR3 extends over 17 amino acids. The germline V gene encodes CDR1 SGHRS and CDR2 YFSETQ. Trimming at V came to 3 bases and at J to 0 bases, leaving 9 bases not matched to a gene. DNA of the CDR3: TGCGCCAGCAGCTCCCCTGGGCTAGCGGACTCCTACAATGAGCAGTTCTTC. Its translation: CASSSPGLADSYNEQFF. Full variable domain (remainder filled in from reference TRBV5-1 and TRBJ2-1): KAGVTQTPRYLIKTRGQQVTLSCSPISGHRSVSWYQQTPGQGLQFLFEYFSETQRNKGNFPGRFSGRQFSNSRSEMNVSTLELGDSALYLCASSSPGLADSYNEQFFGPGTRLTVL.

The chain uses TRBV18 and TRBJ2-7; the D gene is possibly TRBD2 (6 bases). Trimming left V 3 bases short and J 0 bases short, with 12 bases between. This CDR3 has 15 amino acids. Germline CDR1 KGHSH, CDR2 LQKENI. This CDR3 is CASSPSTRGSYEQYF. As DNA, the CDR3 is TGTGCCAGCTCACCTTCGACTAGGGGCTCCTACGAGCAGTACTTC.

As to this clone: Mismatch with germline at one junction end may stem from a read error. As DNA, the CDR3 is TGTGCCAGTAATATAATCTTGGAGGGGTATGGCTACACCTTC. As protein: CASNIILEGYGYTF. The chain couples TRBV19 to TRBJ1-2, with D possibly matching TRBD1 (5 bases). The CDR3 is 14 residues long. Germline V CDR1 and CDR2: LNHDA, SQIVND (reference sequence). The complete variable domain, with remaining parts taken from reference TRBV19 and TRBJ1-2, reads DGGITQSPKYLFRKEGQNVTLSCEQNLNHDAMYWYRQDPGQGLRLIYYSQIVNDFQKGDIAEGYSVSREKKESFPLTVTSAQKNPTAFYLCASNIILEGYGYTFGSGTRLTVV.

The J gene is TRBJ1-5, the V gene TRBV4-1, with 7 bases aligning to TRBD1. In germline, CDR1 is MGHRA, CDR2 YSYEKL. V lost 1 base to trimming and J lost 6 bases; unmatched junction nucleotides: 6. This CDR3 is 15 amino acids long. As DNA, the CDR3 is TGCGCCAGCAGCCAAGGACGAGGGGGCGGTCAGCCCCAGCATTTT. Translation: CASSQGRGGGQPQHF.

J is TRBJ2-7 and V is TRBV5-1; possible D gene TRBD1, 6 bases. This CDR3 contains 16 residues. The V gene lost 4 bases and the J gene lost 6 bases, with 23 bases spanning the gap. Germline V gene data show CDR1 as SGHRS and CDR2 as YFSETQ. CDR3 sequence reads: CASSQTRQELRREQYF. The DNA of the CDR3 is TGCGCCAGCAGCCAAACCCGACAGGAGTTGAGGCGCGAGCAGTACTTC.

This clone showed up just a few times. The rearrangement uses TRBV30 and TRBJ1-2; maybe TRBD1 (5 bases). Trimming took 1 base from V and 10 from J, leaving 16 bases between them. The CDR3 totals 13 residues. Germline lookup yields CDR1 GTSNPN and CDR2 SVGIG (reference sequence). This CDR3 reads CAWSGRARGFYTF. The CDR3 nucleotides read TGTGCCTGGAGTGGTCGGGCACGGGGGTTCTACACCTTC.

The chain joins TRBV29-1 to TRBJ1-3, with no clear D. V gave up 2 bases and J gave up 3 bases, with 8 bases separating them. Germline CDR1 and CDR2: SQVTM and ANQGSEA. The CDR3 has 13 residues. The CDR3 region has the DNA TGCAGCGTTGAACTCCAGTTTGGAAACACCATATATTTT. It translates to CSVELQFGNTIYF.

V gene TRBV11-1 combines with J gene TRBJ1-1; D is unresolved. CDR1 and CDR2 from the germline V gene are SGHAT and FQDESV (reference sequence). The CDR3 is 14 amino acids. Trimming pared 3 bases from V and 5 bases from J, leaving 13 bases between. Written as DNA, the CDR3 is TGTGCCAGCAGCTTGAGGTGGAGGGAGACTGAAGCTTTCTTT. This encodes CASSLRWRETEAFF.

J is TRBJ2-7 and V is TRBV5-4; 9 positions match TRBD2. The CDR3 consists of 14 residues. Germline CDR1 is SGHNT and CDR2 is YYREEE (reference sequence). V lost 3 bases to trimming and J lost 4 bases; unmatched junction nucleotides: 5. CDR3 residues: CASSSRTSDYEQYF. CDR3 DNA sequence: TGTGCCAGCAGCTCGAGGACTAGCGATTACGAGCAGTACTTC.

The V call is TRBV11-1, the J call TRBJ2-1, with TRBD2 matching 12 bases. Germline V gives CDR1 SGHAT, CDR2 FQDESV (reference sequence). CDR3 size: 16 residues. V trimming: 6 bases; J trimming: 4 bases; junction bases outside the gene matches: 7. The CDR3 is CASSPTGTSGYNEQFF. CDR3 nucleotide sequence: TGTGCCAGCAGTCCGACGGGGACTAGCGGGTACAATGAGCAGTTCTTC.

The CDR3 region is CASSPLDRAGNTIYF. The CDR3 DNA follows: TGTGCCAGCAGCCCCTTAGACAGGGCCGGAAACACCATATATTTT. The chain is built from TRBV11-2 and TRBJ1-3, with 7 bases lining up with TRBD1. The CDR3 runs to 15 residues. Trimming took 5 bases from V and 4 from J; bases not matched to a gene: 8. Germline loops: CDR1 SGHAT, CDR2 FQNNGV. Filled out from reference TRBV11-2 and TRBJ1-3, the complete variable domain reads EAGVAQSPRYKIIEKRQSVAFWCNPISGHATLYWYQQILGQGPKLLIQFQNNGVVDDSQLPKDRFSAERLKGVDSTLKIQPAKLEDSAVYLCASSPLDRAGNTIYFGEGSWLTVV.

The gene calls are TRBV18 and TRBJ1-5, with 8 bases identical to TRBD1. The trim removed 6 bases at V and 2 bases at J, leaving 3 bases unmatched. CDR3 length equals 14 residues. CDR1 KGHSH and CDR2 LQKENI come from the germline V gene. CDR3 residues: CASSEGQGNQPQHF. CDR3 in DNA: TGTGCCAGCTCCGAGGGACAGGGCAATCAGCCCCAGCATTTT.